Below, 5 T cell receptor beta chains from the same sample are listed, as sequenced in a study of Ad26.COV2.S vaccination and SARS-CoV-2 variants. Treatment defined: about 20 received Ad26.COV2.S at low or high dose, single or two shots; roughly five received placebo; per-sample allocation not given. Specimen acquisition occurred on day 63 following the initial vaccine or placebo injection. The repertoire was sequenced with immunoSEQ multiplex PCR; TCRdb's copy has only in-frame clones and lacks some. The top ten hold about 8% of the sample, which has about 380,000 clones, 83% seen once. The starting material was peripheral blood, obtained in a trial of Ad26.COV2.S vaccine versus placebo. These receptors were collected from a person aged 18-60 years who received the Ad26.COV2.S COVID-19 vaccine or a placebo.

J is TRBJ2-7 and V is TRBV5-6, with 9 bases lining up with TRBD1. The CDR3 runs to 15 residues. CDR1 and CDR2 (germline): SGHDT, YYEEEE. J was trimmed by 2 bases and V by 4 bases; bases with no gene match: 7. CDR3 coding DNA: TGTGCCAGCAGCCCCGGGGGACAGGGTACCTACGAGCAGTACTTC. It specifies CASSPGGQGTYEQYF.

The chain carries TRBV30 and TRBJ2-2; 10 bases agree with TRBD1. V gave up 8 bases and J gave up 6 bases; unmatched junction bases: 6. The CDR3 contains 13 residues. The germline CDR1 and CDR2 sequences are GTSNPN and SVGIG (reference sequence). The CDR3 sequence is CAGGQGGAGELFF. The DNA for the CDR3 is TGTGCCGGCGGACAGGGGGGAGCCGGGGAGCTGTTTTTT.

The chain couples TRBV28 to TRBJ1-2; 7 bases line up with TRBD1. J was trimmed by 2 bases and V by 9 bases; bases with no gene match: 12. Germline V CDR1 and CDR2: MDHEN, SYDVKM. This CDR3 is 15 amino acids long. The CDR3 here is CASLKGGEGNYGYTF. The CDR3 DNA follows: TGTGCCAGTCTCAAAGGGGGCGAGGGCAACTATGGCTACACCTTC.

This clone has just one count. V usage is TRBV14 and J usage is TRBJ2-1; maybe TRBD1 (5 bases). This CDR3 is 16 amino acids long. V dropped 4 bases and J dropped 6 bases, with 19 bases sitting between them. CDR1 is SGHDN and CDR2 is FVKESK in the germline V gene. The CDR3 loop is CASSRPDRDFPNEQFF. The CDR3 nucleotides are TGTGCCAGCAGCCGGCCAGACAGAGACTTTCCCAATGAGCAGTTCTTC.

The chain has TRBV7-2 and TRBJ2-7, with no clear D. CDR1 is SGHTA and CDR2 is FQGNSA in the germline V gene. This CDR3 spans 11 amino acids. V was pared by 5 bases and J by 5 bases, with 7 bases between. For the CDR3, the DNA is TGTGCCAGCAGCGCTCTGAACGAGCAGTACTTC. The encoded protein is CASSALNEQYF.